This T cell receptor beta chain originates from a study of blood T cell repertoires in COVID-19. In the original workflow: It was from reference gene primer amplification that nucleated cell counts were estimated. Assay: immunoSEQ multiplex PCR; the TCRdb copy retains only in-frame clones and omits some. D and trimming come from the DNA, and the V and J calls and clone size come from that table. The repertoire holds 20,000 to 25,000 clones, with more than 90% as singletons. The sequence was collected from a human donor in a cohort sampled during active COVID-19. Material: peripheral blood.

Written as DNA, the CDR3 is TGTGCCAGTAGTGCGGGACAGGGGAACAACTATGGCTACACCTTC. It is translated as CASSAGQGNNYGYTF. The chain links TRBV19 to TRBJ1-2, with 10 bases aligning to TRBD1. Germline CDR1 LNHDA, CDR2 SQIVND (reference sequence). The CDR3 length is 15 residues. The V gene end was trimmed by 5 bases and the J gene end by 2 bases; junction bases not matched to a gene: 5.